This passage covers 13 T cell receptor beta chains from one sample sequenced in a study of T-cell reconstitution after alpha-beta-depleted transplantation in children. It was with unique molecular identifiers that the TCRbeta library was prepared. TCRdb processed the PCR reads anew with MiXCR; each CDR3 protein has one entry. Here the sample spans 600,000 to 700,000 distinct CDR3 sequences, roughly 15% being singletons. Specimen: PBMCs from the stem cell graft donor, collected from the stem cell graft. These receptors were taken from a human donor who donated a stem cell graft to a child with acute myeloid leukemia.

This clonotype was seen at least ten times. This chain connects TRBV12-3 or TRBV12-4 to TRBJ1-1; weak D call: TRBD1 (5 bases). The CDR3 is made up of 15 amino acids. V lost 6 bases and J lost 1, with 15 bases in between. This CDR3 is CASRPTSTGNTEAFF. CDR3 coding DNA: TGTGCCAGCAGGCCAACCTCAACAGGGAACACTGAAGCTTTCTTT.

In the case of this clonotype: This may stem from a read error, because a much larger clone lies one nucleotide away. This chain connects TRBV5-6 to TRBJ1-1; D is unclear. Germline V gene sequence: CDR1 SGHDT, CDR2 YYEEEE. The CDR3 totals 13 residues. The CDR3 sequence is CASSLSKNTDAFF. The CDR3 DNA reads TGTGCCAGCAGCTTAAGCAAGAACACTGACGCTTTCTTT.

This clonotype was found a few times. The chain links TRBV29-1 to TRBJ1-1; D is unclear. V was cut by 3 bases and J by 2 bases, with 13 bases left in between. The CDR3 runs to 14 residues. Germline V gene lookup returns CDR1 SQVTM and CDR2 ANQGSEA. The CDR3 protein is CSVERRQTNTEAFF. CDR3 in DNA: TGCAGCGTTGAGCGACGGCAGACAAACACTGAAGCTTTCTTT.

The gene calls are TRBV10-3 and TRBJ1-3, with D perhaps TRBD1 (5 bases). The CDR3 length is 15 residues. V gave up 0 bases and J gave up 0 bases, with 6 bases separating them. Germline V gene data show CDR1 as ENHRY and CDR2 as SYGVKD. DNA for the CDR3: TGTGCCATCAGTGAGTCGGGGGTCTCTGGAAACACCATATATTTT. Translated: CAISESGVSGNTIYF.

In its sample, this clonotype was seen many times. The chain is built from TRBV20-1 and TRBJ2-3, with TRBD1 as a possible D gene (6 bases). Trimming stripped 7 bases from V and 8 bases from J, with 16 bases between. Germline assignment: CDR1 DFQATT and CDR2 SNEGSKA (reference sequence). The CDR3 consists of 12 residues. The CDR3 DNA reads TGCAGTGGAGGGACAAGCATTGGTACGCAGTATTTT. It encodes CSGGTSIGTQYF.

This clonotype was seen more than once but under ten times. The chain joins TRBV5-1 to TRBJ1-6, with TRBD1 matching 8 bases. Germline V lookup: CDR1 SGHRS, CDR2 YFSETQ. V lost 3 bases to trimming and J lost 5 bases; unmatched junction nucleotides: 4. CDR3 length equals 15 residues. The CDR3: CASSSQTGDNSPLHF. The DNA of the CDR3 is TGCGCCAGCAGCTCCCAGACAGGGGATAATTCACCCCTCCACTTT.

The rearrangement joins TRBV12-3 or TRBV12-4 to TRBJ2-5, with D possibly TRBD1 on 5 matching bases. Trimming stripped 5 bases from V and 5 bases from J, with 12 bases between. This CDR3 has 13 residues. The CDR3 reads CASSQGRFETQYF. In DNA form, the CDR3 reads TGTGCCAGCAGTCAGGGTCGGTTTGAGACCCAGTACTTC.

The chain joins TRBV7-8 to TRBJ2-3, with D perhaps assigned TRBD1 or TRBD2 (5 bases each). The germline V gene encodes CDR1 SGHVS and CDR2 FQNEAQ. The CDR3 loop spans 15 amino acids. V shed 6 bases and J shed 1 base, with 14 bases lying between them. CDR3 DNA: TGTGCCAGCAGGTCGAGGGACGGTGGCACAGATACGCAGTATTTT. It codes for CASRSRDGGTDTQYF.

This clonotype was seen ten or more times. The chain recombines TRBV15 with TRBJ2-7; possibly TRBD2 for D (6 bases). The V end lost 1 base, the J end lost 5 bases, and 9 bases lay between the germline ends. This CDR3 spans 13 amino acids. Germline lookup yields CDR1 LNHNV and CDR2 YYDKDF (reference sequence). CDR3 bases: TGTGCCACCAGCAGAGTGCGGGGAAACGAGCAGTACGTC. Protein sequence: CATSRVRGNEQYV.

J is TRBJ2-7 and V is TRBV18; 7 bases agree with TRBD2. The germline V gene encodes CDR1 KGHSH and CDR2 LQKENI. The junction had 6 bases not matched to a gene; V was cut back by 3 bases and J by 4 bases. This CDR3 region has 14 residues. DNA of the CDR3: TGTGCCAGCTCACCTTCGGGGGGATTTTACGAGCAGTACGTC. Translation gives CASSPSGGFYEQYV.

This chain links TRBV28 with TRBJ1-6; D call uncertain. CDR3 size: 14 residues. Trimming took 2 bases from V and 7 from J, leaving 9 bases between them. From germline, CDR1 is MDHEN and CDR2 SYDVKM. CDR3 residues: CASSLATANSPLHF. As DNA, the CDR3 is TGTGCCAGCAGTTTAGCGACCGCCAATTCACCCCTCCACTTT.

This clonotype has ten or more counts. The chain uses TRBV20-1 and TRBJ1-1, with D unresolved. CDR3 size: 13 residues. CDR1 and CDR2 (germline): DFQATT, SNEGSKA (reference sequence). The CDR3 reads CIARYHMNTEAFF. CDR3 coding DNA: TGCATAGCCCGGTACCACATGAACACTGAAGCTTTCTTT.

This clonotype was recorded at least ten times. This chain uses TRBV20-1 with TRBJ1-1; possibly TRBD1 for D (6 bases). This CDR3 is built from 13 residues. Germline CDR1 and CDR2: DFQATT and SNEGSKA (reference sequence). Trimming pared 6 bases from V and 6 bases from J, leaving 17 bases between. CDR3 DNA sequence: TGCAGTGCCAGAAACAGGGAGGAGGCTGAAGCTTTCTTT. It translates to CSARNREEAEAFF.